This T cell receptor beta chain was sequenced for a study of shared clonotypes between healthy human individuals (TCRdb year 2020). Describing the broader study: A couple of women and a few men aged 18 to 49 years were included in the cohort. To estimate repertoire size and how much clonotypes are shared between individuals, the study performed deep sequencing of blood TCR repertoires from roughly five healthy adults. Different laboratories and diverse techniques were used to prepare libraries and sequence TCR repertoires, to increase sequencing depth and limit assay-specific biases. Leukapheresis yielded between about 0.94 and 9 billion PBMCs per donor. For each donor, three plates each were used for CD4 naive and CD4 memory, two plates were used for CD8 naive, and one plate was used for CD8 memory.

TCR CDR3 regions were amplified from genomic DNA by multiplex PCR using the deep immunoSEQ assay. Extracted genomic DNA from each cell subset was spread evenly across all wells of several immunoSEQ 96-well plates, with each plate serving as a replicate. Each replicate PCR for sorted subsets received 150 to 250 ng genomic DNA, equal to about 30,000 T cell genomes. The purified libraries were quantified using a Qubit 3.0 fluorometer, sized with a Bioanalyzer 2100, and then quantified again using the KAPA Library Quantification kit. Every immunoSEQ 96-well plate was sequenced on a dedicated single-read 150-cycle Illumina NextSeq 550 flow cell. In the paper's pipeline: Because the immunoSEQ output held only junctional sequences and lacked quality scores, the filtering could not match the filtering applied to full-length reads. Sequences were annotated with PyIR, a Python wrapper for IgBLAST v1.9, using IMGT germline references to assign V/J genes and CDR3. Reads were removed for weak V/J assignments (E-value above 1e-6), missing CDR3, stop codons, out-of-frame junctions, or ambiguous translated residues. V3J clonotypes were defined as sequences sharing an identical inferred V gene, J gene, and CDR3 amino acid sequence. Percentage overlap between repertoires was calculated by dividing the number of shared unique clonotypes by the size of the smaller repertoire. RTK rarefaction, the Chao1 estimator, and Recon v2.1 estimates of unobserved clonotypes were used to assess repertoire richness. Generation probabilities were computed with OLGA for all TCRbeta clonotypes obtained by the gDNA method from a few donors. TCRdb carries this immuneACCESS record with in-frame sequences only. Its versions omit some clonotypes, under half of them owing to an unresolved V gene in the studies checked, with the rest unexplained. V, J and clone size are taken as reported in that table, and D and trimming were inferred from the DNA itself. The table for this sample lists 450,000 to 700,000 clones; over 95% of them were counted only once. In total, the top ten clones hold 0.1% to 0.11% of the sample.

The CDR1 and CDR2 encoded by the germline V gene are SGHTA and FQGTGA. From the cysteine up to the phenylalanine, the CDR3 has a length of 14 residues. Only the CDR3 region is kept as DNA, spanning 42 bases read in frame from base 1. V is pared back by 5 bases and J by 4 bases, with 14 bases lying between the germline termini. General study outcomes and caveats: Because the study included only a small number of donors, the genetic and exposure-history diversity represented was limited. Sampling was restricted to blood, and TCR repertoires in tissues likely differ from the TCR repertoires found in blood. When several donors were compared, the shared fraction of clonotypes was around 5.1% for naive CD4, around 3.6% for naive CD8, 2% to 2.5% for memory CD4, and less than 0.45% for memory CD8. Larger estimated clonotype richness was generally found for naive subsets than for memory subsets. Rarefaction of sorted-subset datasets indicated incomplete sequencing despite the large sequencing depth. Clonotypes shared by all four sorted-subset donors showed higher generation probabilities than non-shared clonotypes. Pairwise subsampling indicated that sequencing depth was expected to affect the degree of clonotype sharing among donors.

As to this clone: Its antigen has not been determined. Base quality data are lacking; no much larger clone is found one base away.

CD8 naive samples were obtained by positive selection for CCR7 among CD45RO-negative cells, yielding a CD45RA+CCR7+ population from which TemRA cells were excluded. Donors were healthy HIV-negative adults with no recently reported acute infections or vaccinations. All donors were Caucasian adults living in Nashville, Tennessee, USA. After blood collection by leukapheresis, PBMCs were isolated using Ficoll-Histopaque density gradient centrifugation and then cryopreserved in the vapor phase of liquid nitrogen. Analytical flow cytometry was used to check the purity and quantity of every magnetically sorted T cell population. Each sorted fraction had its genomic DNA isolated and then quantified by UV absorbance on a Nanodrop 2000c.

The source is a woman between 25 and 40 years old in good health. The sequenced sample was naive CD8+ T cells sorted from blood. The sample's cell subset or site label, in plain terms: CD45RA+CCR7+. Recombination joined TRBV7-3 with TRBJ1-2; the D region possibly corresponds to TRBD1 (5 bases align). The nucleotide sequence reads TGTGCCAGCAGCCTAGAGACAGACTTCTATGGCTACACCTTC. Its amino acids are CASSLETDFYGYTF.